These 32 T cell receptor beta chains came from one sample sequenced in a study of Ad26.COV2.S vaccination and SARS-CoV-2 variants. The repertoire was sequenced with immunoSEQ multiplex PCR; TCRdb's copy has only in-frame clones and lacks some. The repertoire holds 240,000 or so clones, with roughly 90% as singletons. Treatment of the sample: around 19 received Ad26.COV2.S at low or high dose, single or two shots; roughly five received placebo; per-sample allocation not given. Sampling was performed 63 days after the first vaccine or placebo injection. The material was peripheral blood, obtained in a trial of Ad26.COV2.S vaccine versus placebo. Every receptor here comes from a person aged 18-60 years who received the Ad26.COV2.S COVID-19 vaccine or a placebo.

This chain joins TRBV30 and TRBJ2-1; D unresolved. V was cut by 5 bases and J by 4 bases, with 6 bases left in between. The CDR3 spans 11 residues. Germline lookup yields CDR1 GTSNPN and CDR2 SVGIG (reference sequence). The CDR3 region has the DNA TGTGCCTGGGGCGGTTACAATGAGCAGTTCTTC. Amino acid sequence: CAWGGYNEQFF.

CDR3 sequence: CASGQGTLISDTGELFF. In DNA form, the CDR3 reads TGTGCCAGCGGCCAGGGGACGTTGATCAGCGACACCGGGGAGCTGTTTTTT. V usage is TRBV25-1 and J usage is TRBJ2-2; possible D gene TRBD1, 6 bases. The ends were cut back, 8 bases at V and 3 bases at J, with 22 bases in the middle. Germline V lookup: CDR1 MGHDK, CDR2 SYGVNS. The CDR3 has 17 residues.

The chain carries TRBV2 and TRBJ2-5; no clear D gene. The CDR3 runs 12 residues. V lost 5 bases to trimming and J lost 5 bases, with 9 bases between them. From germline, CDR1 is SNHLY and CDR2 FYNNEI. The CDR3 coding sequence is TGTGCCAGCAGTCCTGGATGGGAGACCCAGTACTTC. This gives the protein CASSPGWETQYF.

V usage is TRBV5-1 and J usage is TRBJ1-1, with a tentative D call TRBD1 (5 bases). CDR1 SGHRS and CDR2 YFSETQ come from the germline V gene. The CDR3 sequence is 14 residues long. With 3 bases removed from V and 1 base from J, the gap between germline ends came to 10 bases. CDR3 sequence (DNA): TGCGCCAGCAGCTGGGGCAGGACGAACACTGAAGCTTTCTTT. It specifies CASSWGRTNTEAFF.

This clone was detected once. The chain employs TRBV12-1 and TRBJ1-1. TRBV12-1 is classified as a pseudogene. This CDR3 comprises 13 residues. The CDR3 is CASSFIPEGEAFF. The CDR3 bases are TGTGCCAGCAGCTTTATCCCCGAAGGGGAAGCTTTCTTT.

The V call is TRBV7-3, the J call TRBJ2-1; D is perhaps TRBD1 or TRBD2 (5 bases each). V was trimmed by 5 bases and J by 0 bases, leaving 11 bases between them. The CDR3 has 15 residues. Per the germline V gene, CDR1 is SGHTA and CDR2 is FQGTGA. Here the CDR3 reads CASSPGTRSYNEQFF. CDR3 coding DNA: TGTGCCAGCAGCCCAGGGACCCGCTCCTACAATGAGCAGTTCTTC.

This chain connects TRBV6-5 to TRBJ1-1, with D possibly being TRBD1 (6 bases). The CDR3 extends over 12 amino acids. The germline V gene has CDR1 MNHEY and CDR2 SVGAGI. V was trimmed by 8 bases and J by 4 bases, leaving 11 bases between them. The CDR3 protein is CASGRGSTEAFF. For the CDR3, the DNA is TGTGCCAGCGGGAGGGGGTCCACTGAAGCTTTCTTT.

The count of this clone is one. The rearrangement links TRBV4-1 to TRBJ2-5; 16 positions match TRBD2. This CDR3 is 19 amino acids long. The V and J ends lost 1 base and 1 base, in that order; junction bases with no gene match: 6. CDR1 is MGHRA, CDR2 YSYEKL, per germline. The CDR3 spells CASSQVRGLAGGIQETQYF. The CDR3 DNA is TGCGCCAGCAGCCAAGTCCGGGGACTAGCGGGGGGGATCCAAGAGACCCAGTACTTC.

CDR3 sequence: CAWRAGAGGYTF. The CDR3 DNA reads TGTGCCTGGAGGGCTGGGGCGGGGGGCTACACCTTC. The rearrangement links TRBV30 to TRBJ1-2, with a weak D call TRBD1 (5 bases). From germline, CDR1 is GTSNPN and CDR2 SVGIG (reference sequence). This CDR3 contains 12 residues. V lost 3 bases and J lost 8, with 13 bases in between.

The rearrangement joins TRBV29-1 to TRBJ1-2; D remains ambiguous. Trimming removed 6 bases at V and 3 bases at J, with 11 bases between. The CDR3 has 12 amino acids. Germline CDR1 reads SQVTM; CDR2 reads ANQGSEA. Written as DNA, the CDR3 is TGCAGCGTGGGAACGTCGGACTATGGCTACACCTTC. This codes for CSVGTSDYGYTF.

The J gene is TRBJ1-6, the V gene TRBV7-9, with 7 bases that match TRBD1. In germline, CDR1 is SEHNR, CDR2 FQNEAQ (reference sequence). This CDR3 has 15 residues. The J segment lost 7 bases and the V segment lost 2 bases, leaving 5 bases of the junction unmatched. CDR3: CASSLTGDWNSPLHF. The CDR3 nucleotides read TGTGCCAGCAGCTTAACAGGGGACTGGAATTCACCCCTCCACTTT.

V usage is TRBV28 and J usage is TRBJ2-7; 10 positions match TRBD1. CDR1 is MDHEN, CDR2 SYDVKM, per germline. Unmatched junction bases numbered 4, after V lost 5 bases and J lost 3 bases. This CDR3 is 14 amino acids long. CDR3 DNA sequence: TGTGCCAGCAGTCGCCGGACAGGGGGCTACGAGCAGTACTTC. Amino acids: CASSRRTGGYEQYF.

This chain links TRBV7-9 with TRBJ2-7, with D possibly matching TRBD1 (6 bases). The CDR3 length is 15 residues. Trimming removed 4 bases from V and 6 bases from J, with 19 bases in between. Germline V gives CDR1 SEHNR, CDR2 FQNEAQ (reference sequence). The CDR3 nucleotides are TGTGCCAGCAGCTCCAGTACACCAGGGGTAGGCGAGCAGTACTTC. Residues: CASSSSTPGVGEQYF.

The chain is built from TRBV7-9 and TRBJ1-6, with D uncertain. CDR1 and CDR2 (germline): SEHNR, FQNEAQ (reference sequence). Trimming left V 1 base short and J 5 bases short, with 6 bases between. The CDR3 totals 14 residues. The CDR3 loop reads CASSLVGDNSPLHF. For the CDR3, the DNA is TGTGCCAGCAGCTTAGTTGGGGATAATTCACCCCTCCACTTT.

V usage is TRBV7-2 and J usage is TRBJ2-3, with 7 nucleotides matching TRBD2. Germline-derived CDR1 and CDR2 are SGHTA and FQGNSA. This CDR3 is 16 amino acids long. J gave up 4 bases and V 0 bases, and 7 bases lay outside the gene matches. The CDR3 is CASSLARAGRSDTQYF. In DNA, the CDR3 is TGTGCCAGCAGCTTAGCGCGAGCGGGGAGGTCAGATACGCAGTATTTT.

The J gene is TRBJ1-2, the V gene TRBV9, with TRBD1 matching over 7 bases. With 2 bases clipped from V and 2 bases from J, the junction kept 6 bases outside the gene matches. The CDR3 is made up of 15 amino acids. Germline assignment: CDR1 SGDLS and CDR2 YYNGEE. In DNA form, the CDR3 reads TGTGCCAGCAGCGTGGGGGTACAGGGGAACTATGGCTACACCTTC. Translated: CASSVGVQGNYGYTF.

This clone has more than one count but fewer than ten. The chain carries TRBV19 and TRBJ1-6, with 9 bases that match TRBD1. J lost 10 bases, V lost 4 bases, and 8 bases had no gene match. Germline CDR1 is LNHDA and CDR2 is SQIVND (reference sequence). There are 15 residues in the CDR3. CDR3 in amino acids: CASSTTGQGISPLHF. The CDR3 region has the DNA TGTGCCAGTAGTACGACGGGACAGGGTATCTCACCCCTCCACTTT. The complete variable domain, with remaining parts taken from reference TRBV19 and TRBJ1-6, reads DGGITQSPKYLFRKEGQNVTLSCEQNLNHDAMYWYRQDPGQGLRLIYYSQIVNDFQKGDIAEGYSVSREKKESFPLTVTSAQKNPTAFYLCASSTTGQGISPLHFGNGTRLTVT.

The V call is TRBV27, the J call TRBJ1-1; D not resolved. CDR1 and CDR2 from the germline V gene are MNHEY and SMNVEV (reference sequence). Trimming removed 3 bases from V and 5 bases from J, with 19 bases in between. There are 16 residues in the CDR3. CDR3 protein: CASSLNRPWLETEAFF. CDR3 DNA: TGTGCCAGCAGTTTGAACCGACCCTGGCTGGAGACTGAAGCTTTCTTT.

The genes are TRBV19 and TRBJ2-1; perhaps TRBD1 as D (6 bases). Between the trimmed V and J ends, which lost 3 bases and 8 bases, there was a span of 14 bases. The CDR3 covers 14 residues. Germline CDR1 is LNHDA and CDR2 is SQIVND (reference sequence). The CDR3 reads CASSISGHPDEQFF. The CDR3 DNA reads TGTGCCAGTAGTATTTCGGGACACCCTGATGAGCAGTTCTTC.

This chain connects TRBV5-1 to TRBJ2-7; 8 nucleotides line up with TRBD2. Losses at the gene ends were 1 base for V and 1 base for J; bases not matched to a gene: 4. The CDR3 consists of 15 residues. Germline-derived CDR1 and CDR2 are SGHRS and YFSETQ. The CDR3 here is CASSLLAGGSYEQYF. DNA of the CDR3: TGCGCCAGCAGCTTGCTTGCGGGGGGATCCTACGAGCAGTACTTC.

The chain is built from TRBV7-8 and TRBJ1-1, with a weak D call TRBD1 (5 bases). This CDR3 region has 16 residues. Trimming left V 1 base short and J 4 bases short, with 16 bases between. From germline, CDR1 is SGHVS and CDR2 FQNEAQ. The CDR3 bases are TGTGCCAGCAGCTTAGGCCCTCCAGGGCTAGGCACTGAAGCTTTCTTT. This sequence encodes CASSLGPPGLGTEAFF.

The chain recombines TRBV27 with TRBJ2-7; TRBD1 agrees at 7 bases. Germline CDR1 MNHEY, CDR2 SMNVEV (reference sequence). V trimming: 6 bases; J trimming: 5 bases; junction bases outside the gene matches: 10. This CDR3 comprises 14 residues. The CDR3 DNA sequence: TGTGCCAGCAGCCCACCAGACAGGGACCACGAGCAGTACTTC. It codes for CASSPPDRDHEQYF.

The chain recombines TRBV18 with TRBJ2-5; 7 nucleotides match TRBD1. The germline CDR1 and CDR2 sequences are KGHSH and LQKENI. Germline trimming cut 0 bases from V and 5 bases from J; bases unmatched to any gene: 15. This CDR3 has 18 residues. The CDR3 loop is CASSPPRSGTDLGETQYF. In DNA, the CDR3 is TGTGCCAGCTCACCACCGCGGTCCGGGACAGACCTTGGGGAGACCCAGTACTTC. Full variable domain (outside the CDR3, taken from reference TRBV18 and TRBJ2-5): NAGVMQNPRHLVRRRGQEARLRCSPMKGHSHVYWYRQLPEEGLKFMVYLQKENIIDESGMPKERFSAEFPKEGPSILRIQQVVRGDSAAYFCASSPPRSGTDLGETQYFGPGTRLLVL.

The chain joins TRBV28 to TRBJ1-3, with no clear D. CDR3 length equals 16 residues. CDR1 is MDHEN, CDR2 SYDVKM, per germline. V lost 5 bases and J 0 bases, leaving 14 bases between the germline ends. CDR3 loop: CASSPWESSSGNTIYF. CDR3 in DNA: TGTGCCAGCAGTCCGTGGGAGAGTAGCTCTGGAAACACCATATATTTT.

This chain connects TRBV10-2 to TRBJ2-1; TRBD1 agrees at 7 bases. Looked up from germline, CDR1 is WSHSY and CDR2 is SAAADI. This CDR3 spans 14 amino acids. V shed 6 bases and J 6 bases; nucleotides not matched to a gene: 8. CDR3 protein: CASRLPGQFNEQFF. CDR3 nucleotides: TGCGCCAGCAGATTACCGGGACAGTTCAATGAGCAGTTCTTC.

Remarks on this clone: At one end, the junction sequence differs from germline, possibly due to a read error. Other nucleotide sequences in the sample specify the same CDR3. The J gene is TRBJ2-7, the V gene TRBV7-9; D possibly corresponds to TRBD2 (5 bases). This CDR3 spans 12 amino acids. The V gene's germline CDR1 is SEHNR and CDR2 FQNEAQ (reference sequence). CDR3 region: CASSLAPYEQYF. CDR3 nucleotide sequence: TGTGCCAGCAGCCTAGCCCCATACGAGCAGTACTTC. The variable domain in full, with the rest retrieved from reference TRBV7-9 and TRBJ2-7, is DTGVSQNPRHKITKRGQNVTFRCDPISEHNRLYWYRQTLGQGPEFLTYFQNEAQLEKSRLLSDRFSAERPKGSFSTLEIQRTEQGDSAMYLCASSLAPYEQYFGPGTRLTVT.

The chain employs TRBV29-1 and TRBJ2-7; either TRBD1 or TRBD2 may fit D (6 bases each). Germline CDR1 reads SQVTM; CDR2 reads ANQGSEA. CDR3 length: 15 residues. Deletions cut 1 base from V and 0 bases from J, with 13 bases between. CDR3 sequence: CSVEGGAMSSYEQYF. Written as DNA, the CDR3 is TGCAGCGTTGAAGGGGGGGCTATGTCCTCCTACGAGCAGTACTTC.

CDR3 in amino acids: CARLGGPYNEQFF. The DNA for the CDR3 is TGTGCCCGATTAGGGGGCCCCTACAATGAGCAGTTCTTC. J is TRBJ2-1 and V is TRBV5-3; 7 bases match TRBD1. TRBV5-3 is reported as an ORF; its role is uncertain. The CDR3 is 13 amino acids. After removal of 10 bases from V and 2 bases from J, the junction contained 6 bases not matched to a gene.

The chain joins TRBV27 to TRBJ2-7; TRBD2 matches 7 bases. The V segment lost 2 bases and the J segment 4 bases; nucleotides outside the gene matches: 11. The length of the CDR3 is 16 residues. Germline lookup yields CDR1 MNHEY and CDR2 SMNVEV (reference sequence). The CDR3 spells CASSLAGTGRGYEQYF. DNA for the CDR3: TGTGCCAGCAGTTTAGCCGGGACGGGGAGGGGTTACGAGCAGTACTTC.

Here the CDR3 reads CASSVHGLPQETQYF. DNA of the CDR3: TGTGCCAGCAGTGTTCACGGGCTTCCCCAAGAGACCCAGTACTTC. The chain carries TRBV6-4 and TRBJ2-5, with D uncertain. This CDR3 has 15 amino acids. Between the trimmed V and J ends, which lost 4 bases and 1 base, there was a span of 13 bases. Germline loops: CDR1 MRHNA, CDR2 SNTAGT.

The chain joins TRBV7-2 to TRBJ1-2, with TRBD1 as a possible D gene (5 bases). This CDR3 comprises 17 residues. Trimming shortened V by 1 base and J by 6 bases, and 21 bases separated the two germline ends. CDR1 is SGHTA, CDR2 FQGNSA, per germline. The CDR3 DNA reads TGTGCCAGCAGCTTAGAGGTGAAGCATCTCAGGGTCGATGGCTACACCTTC. It specifies CASSLEVKHLRVDGYTF. Variable domain in full (rest from reference TRBV7-2 and TRBJ1-2): GAGVSQSPSNKVTEKGKDVELRCDPISGHTALYWYRQSLGQGLEFLIYFQGNSAPDKSGLPSDRFSAERTGGSVSTLTIQRTQQEDSAVYLCASSLEVKHLRVDGYTFGSGTRLTVV.

The chain carries TRBV28 and TRBJ2-7; 7 nucleotides agree with TRBD2. Losses at the gene ends were 5 bases for V and 2 bases for J; bases not matched to a gene: 9. The CDR3 consists of 15 residues. Germline CDR1 and CDR2: MDHEN and SYDVKM. The CDR3 DNA follows: TGTGCCAGCAGTCTGTCGGCGGGGGTCCCCTACGAGCAGTACTTC. Protein sequence: CASSLSAGVPYEQYF.